A single TCR beta chain is shown here with its context. Its antigen remains unknown. A single record per CDR3 protein comes from TCRdb applying MiXCR to the 5' RACE reads. This sample has about 230,000 distinct CDR3 sequences, with 6% to 8% found just once. The sample is drawn from a study of T cells after yellow fever vaccination. Whole-study results and caveats: Clones that expanded after primary vaccination mostly reappeared after the booster (roughly 95% CD4, approximately 89% CD8).

Per germline, CDR1 SEHNR and CDR2 FQNEAQ (reference sequence). V shed 8 bases, J shed 0 bases, and the junction held 4 bases outside the gene matches. This CDR3 comprises 14 residues. The rearrangement joins TRBV7-9 to TRBJ2-7; 10 nucleotides agree with TRBD2. The origin of this receptor is a young man who received the YFV17D yellow fever vaccine. The sample in question was CD4+ T cells sorted from PBMCs, obtained on the day of the yellow fever booster vaccination. In DNA, the CDR3 is TGTGCCAGCCGGCCTAGCGGGAGCTCCTACGAGCAGTACTTC. Encoded protein: CASRPSGSSYEQYF.